A few counts support the clone carrying this T cell receptor beta chain. Antigen: not known. The sample comes from a study of CD8 T cells in ankylosing spondylitis. Notes on the study in general: Matched synovial fluid from ankylosing spondylitis patients was reported to be enriched for disease-linked clones. Researchers report that disease-linked clones proved CD8+ and relatively rare in peripheral blood. For ankylosing spondylitis blood, a TCR beta motif of 7 to 9 highly homologous variants appeared characteristic.

Generation of TCR beta libraries employed quantitative 5'-RACE incorporating molecular barcodes. TCRdb recomputed calls from the 5' RACE reads with MiXCR, one row per CDR3 protein. The sample lists about 160,000 distinct CDR3 sequences; approximately 48% were seen once. Germline V gene lookup returns CDR1 LNHNV and CDR2 YYDKDF (reference sequence). The CDR3 loop spans 11 amino acids. Trimming took 3 bases from V and 4 from J, leaving 4 bases between them. The material sequenced was synovial fluid, either unsorted or a sorted T cell fraction (not recorded which). This sequence joins TRBV15 and TRBJ2-7, with unresolved D. The sequence was collected from a male donor with ankylosing spondylitis. CDR3 coding DNA: TGTGCCACCAGCAGGGGGTACGAGCAGTACTTC. Translating gives CATSRGYEQYF.